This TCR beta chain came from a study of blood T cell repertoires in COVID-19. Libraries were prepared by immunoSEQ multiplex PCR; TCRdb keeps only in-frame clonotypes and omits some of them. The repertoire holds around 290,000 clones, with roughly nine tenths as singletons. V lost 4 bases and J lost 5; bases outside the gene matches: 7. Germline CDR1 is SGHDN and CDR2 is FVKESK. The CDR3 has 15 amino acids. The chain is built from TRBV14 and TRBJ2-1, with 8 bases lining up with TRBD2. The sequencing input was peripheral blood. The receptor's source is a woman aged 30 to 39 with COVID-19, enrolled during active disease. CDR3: CASSRRLARDNEQFF. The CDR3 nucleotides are TGTGCCAGCAGCCGAAGACTAGCGCGAGACAATGAGCAGTTCTTC.